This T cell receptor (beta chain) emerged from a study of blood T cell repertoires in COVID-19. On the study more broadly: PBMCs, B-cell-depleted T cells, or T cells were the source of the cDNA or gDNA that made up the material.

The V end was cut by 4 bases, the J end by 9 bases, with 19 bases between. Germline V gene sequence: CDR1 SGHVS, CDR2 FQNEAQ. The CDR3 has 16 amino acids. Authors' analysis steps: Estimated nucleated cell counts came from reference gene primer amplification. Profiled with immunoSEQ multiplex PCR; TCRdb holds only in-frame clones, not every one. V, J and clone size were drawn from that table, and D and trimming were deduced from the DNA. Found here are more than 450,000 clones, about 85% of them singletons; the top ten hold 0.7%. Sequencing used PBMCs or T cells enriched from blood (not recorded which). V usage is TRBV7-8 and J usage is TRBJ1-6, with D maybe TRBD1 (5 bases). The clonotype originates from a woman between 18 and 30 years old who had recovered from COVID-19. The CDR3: CASSSLGGTILSPLHF. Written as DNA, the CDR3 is TGTGCCAGCAGCTCCCTGGGGGGGACGATCCTTTCACCCCTCCACTTT.